This T cell receptor (beta chain) is from a study of T cell responses to AZD1222 COVID-19 vaccine. Study-level information: Second-dose intervals near 4 or 12 weeks were combined. Regarding the study as a whole: A rise in Spike-specific TCR breadth and depth followed two AZD1222 doses. Clonal diversity was possibly underestimated, and the donors were mostly white British, with more females. The study found vaccine-associated CD4 TCRs spanning spike, dominant at 160-218 and 743-854.

Profiling relied on immunoSEQ multiplex PCR, and the TCRdb table lists in-frame clones only, not all of them. The sample has 70,000 to 90,000 clones, roughly 82% seen once. This clone was seen only once. Its target is not known. Germline V gene lookup returns CDR1 LGHDT and CDR2 YNNKEL (reference sequence). Trimming took off 4 bases at V and 0 bases at J, with 9 bases between the two ends. This CDR3 has 14 residues. The chain links TRBV3-1 (or the pseudogene TRBV3-2) to TRBJ1-1; unclear D gene. The receptor's source is an adult in good health. This material consisted of peripheral blood, taken on day 0 of AZD1222 vaccination. The CDR3 region is CASSLRDMNTEAFF. The CDR3 DNA is TGTGCCAGCAGCCTCAGAGATATGAACACTGAAGCTTTCTTT.